Listed below are T cell receptor beta chains from one sample, sequenced in a study of technical replicates of blood from a handful of donors. Sequencing was performed with immunoSEQ multiplex PCR; in TCRdb, only in-frame clones are kept and a portion is missing. The sample consists of tens of thousands of clones, almost 95% of them appearing once. The sequencing input was PBMCs. The receptor source for this set is a human donor in good health. Some clones in this sample may be carry-over from other donors' samples. Both conserved end residues are part of each CDR3. Fields, in order: V gene, clone size, D gene, J gene, CDR3 protein, CDR3 DNA. The D gene is left open where the match is weak. Size tells how often a clone was seen (once, few, many) or the class of an expanded clone, and some rows leave it out.

TRBV7-2,.,.,TRBJ1-2,CASSLEQGNYGYTF,TGTGCCAGCAGCTTAGAGCAGGGGAACTATGGCTACACCTTC
TRBV14,.,.,TRBJ2-5,CASSQQTGGAQYF,TGTGCCAGCAGCCAGCAAACAGGGGGGGCCCAGTACTTC
TRBV5-4,.,.,TRBJ1-3,CASSPGGGQSGNTIYF,TGTGCCAGCAGCCCGGGAGGGGGGCAATCTGGAAACACCATATATTTT
TRBV30,.,TRBD2,TRBJ2-2,CAWRGLADTGELFF,TGTGCCTGGAGGGGACTAGCGGACACCGGGGAGCTGTTTTTT
TRBV15,once,.,TRBJ1-1,CATSRDNGNTEAFF,TGTGCCACCAGCAGAGACAACGGGAACACTGAAGCTTTCTTT
TRBV6-5,.,.,TRBJ2-3,CASSYRTGTDTQYF,TGTGCCAGCAGTTACCGGACAGGCACAGATACGCAGTATTTT
TRBV30,.,TRBD1,TRBJ1-2,CAWSLVRGQGSYGYTF,TGTGCCTGGAGTCTGGTACGCGGACAGGGATCCTATGGCTACACCTTC
TRBV7-8,.,.,TRBJ1-6,CASSLVGFRDSPLHF,TGTGCCAGCAGCTTAGTCGGGTTCAGAGACTCACCCCTCCACTTT
TRBV5-4,.,TRBD1,TRBJ2-6,CASSKQQGEASGANVLTF,TGTGCCAGCAGCAAGCAACAGGGGGAGGCCTCTGGGGCCAACGTCCTGACTTTC
TRBV18,.,TRBD1,TRBJ1-2,CASSPMQGATDGYTF,TGTGCCAGCTCACCAATGCAGGGGGCGACTGACGGCTACACCTTC
TRBV7-6,.,TRBD1,TRBJ1-1,CASSPLGTGYTEAFF,TGTGCCAGCAGCCCCCTCGGGACAGGGTACACTGAAGCTTTCTTT
TRBV11-3,.,.,TRBJ1-5,CASSTGRGTLNQPQHF,TGTGCCAGCAGCACAGGGAGGGGGACTCTCAATCAGCCCCAGCATTTT
TRBV9,.,.,TRBJ1-5,CASSAEAPDQPQHF,TGTGCCAGCAGCGCCGAGGCCCCTGATCAGCCCCAGCATTTT
TRBV28,.,.,TRBJ1-5,CASSFRAGPNQPQHF,TGTGCCAGCAGTTTTCGTGCGGGACCCAATCAGCCCCAGCATTTT
TRBV28,.,TRBD1,TRBJ1-1,CASIQGHFNTEAFF,TGTGCCAGCATACAGGGGCACTTTAACACTGAAGCTTTCTTT
TRBV6-6,.,.,TRBJ2-7,CASIQDSDTNYEQYF,TGTGCCAGCATCCAGGATTCGGACACAAATTACGAGCAGTACTTC
TRBV5-1,.,.,TRBJ1-2,CASYLSTSAEGYTF,TGCGCCAGCTACCTATCCACATCGGCGGAGGGCTACACCTTC
TRBV5-4,.,TRBD1,TRBJ2-7,CASSFRDSHEQYF,TGTGCCAGCAGCTTCCGGGACAGCCACGAGCAGTACTTC
TRBV5-1,.,TRBD2,TRBJ2-7,CASSLALAGIYEQYF,TGCGCCAGCAGCTTGGCCCTAGCGGGAATCTACGAGCAGTACTTC
TRBV6-6,.,.,TRBJ2-5,CASSYSYRVGETQYF,TGTGCCAGCAGTTACTCATACAGGGTCGGGGAGACCCAGTACTTC
TRBV7-9,once,.,TRBJ1-2,CASSPGPLYGYTF,TGTGCCAGCAGCCCAGGGCCCCTATATGGCTACACCTTC
TRBV21-1,.,.,TRBJ2-4,CAEPGGIPKNIQYF,TGTGCCGAGCCCGGGGGGATTCCCAAAAACATTCAGTACTTC
TRBV18,.,TRBD2,TRBJ2-7,CASSPSERERGFSYEQYF,TGTGCCAGCTCACCCAGCGAACGGGAGCGGGGCTTCTCCTACGAGCAGTACTTC
TRBV7-2,once,.,TRBJ1-1,CASLGTRLNTEAFF,TGTGCCAGCCTAGGAACACGGTTGAACACTGAAGCTTTCTTT
TRBV29-1,.,.,TRBJ1-2,CSVVGGPNYGYTF,TGCAGCGTTGTCGGCGGCCCTAACTATGGCTACACCTTC
TRBV6-5,.,TRBD1,TRBJ1-2,CASSNPGQGYTF,TGTGCCAGCAGTAACCCGGGACAGGGCTACACCTTC
TRBV19,.,TRBD2,TRBJ2-7,CASTPGLAGSYEQYF,TGTGCCAGTACCCCGGGACTAGCGGGCTCCTACGAGCAGTACTTC
TRBV2,.,.,TRBJ1-5,CASSGELGRGSGNQPQHF,TGTGCCAGCAGTGGGGAGTTGGGCAGGGGCTCGGGCAATCAGCCCCAGCATTTT
TRBV5-6,.,.,TRBJ2-3,CASSYDRMTTDTQYF,TGTGCCAGCAGCTATGACAGGATGACCACAGATACGCAGTATTTT
TRBV9,.,TRBD1,TRBJ1-1,CASSVPGTGVVTEAFF,TGTGCCAGCAGCGTACCCGGGACAGGGGTTGTCACTGAAGCTTTCTTT
TRBV15,.,.,TRBJ2-5,CATSRDLPGPIRQETQYF,TGTGCCACCAGCAGAGATCTCCCAGGCCCGATTCGCCAAGAGACCCAGTACTTC
TRBV5-3,.,TRBD2,TRBJ2-3,CARSRSGGDTQYF,TGTGCCAGAAGCCGCTCGGGGGGGGATACGCAGTATTTT
TRBV9,.,.,TRBJ2-2,CASSLGRSRNSGTGELFF,TGTGCCAGCAGCTTAGGTAGAAGTCGGAATTCAGGCACCGGGGAGCTGTTTTTT
TRBV19,.,TRBD1,TRBJ2-2,CAWGQGLTGELFF,TGTGCCTGGGGACAGGGCCTAACCGGGGAGCTGTTTTTT
TRBV19,.,TRBD1,TRBJ2-4,CASTSGTALAKNIQYF,TGTGCCAGTACCTCCGGGACAGCCTTAGCCAAAAACATTCAGTACTTC
TRBV7-2,.,TRBD1,TRBJ2-2,CASSPRTGAHTGELFF,TGTGCCAGCAGCCCTAGGACAGGGGCTCACACCGGGGAGCTGTTTTTT
TRBV29-1,.,TRBD2,TRBJ2-5,CSAPGTSGEETQYF,TGCAGCGCCCCTGGAACTAGCGGCGAAGAGACCCAGTACTTC
TRBV10-3,.,TRBD1,TRBJ2-3,CAISGTGEGEAYPRTDTQYF,TGTGCCATCAGCGGGACAGGGGAGGGAGAGGCCTACCCCCGCACAGATACGCAGTATTTT
TRBV10-3,.,TRBD1,TRBJ1-2,CAISELGQGGGYTF,TGTGCCATCAGTGAGCTAGGACAGGGGGGTGGCTACACCTTC
TRBV7-9,.,.,TRBJ1-2,CASLPGGANYGYTF,TGTGCCAGCCTCCCCGGCGGGGCGAACTATGGCTACACCTTC
TRBV7-2,once,TRBD2,TRBJ2-7,CASSLVSGGHYEQYF,TGTGCCAGCAGCTTAGTCAGCGGGGGCCACTACGAGCAGTACTTC
TRBV18,.,TRBD2,TRBJ2-3,CASSLTGTSGLPSTDTQYF,TGTGCCAGCTCACTCACCGGGACTAGCGGATTACCTAGCACAGATACGCAGTATTTT
TRBV25-1,.,TRBD1,TRBJ2-5,CASSEGDRGTETQYF,TGTGCCAGCAGTGAGGGAGACAGGGGGACAGAGACCCAGTACTTC
TRBV29-1,.,TRBD2,TRBJ2-3,CSGGVASGTHTQYF,TGCAGCGGAGGGGTTGCTAGCGGCACCCATACGCAGTATTTT
TRBV7-2,.,.,TRBJ1-5,CASSLGAGSRHF,TGTGCCAGCAGCTTAGGAGCCGGGTCCAGGCATTTT